The 4 T cell receptor beta chains listed next were all sequenced from one sample in a study of cytomegalovirus exposure and HLA in healthy donors. The PCR used 60 Vbeta and 13 Jbeta primers. The table came from immunoSEQ multiplex PCR; TCRdb's copy has only in-frame clones and leaves some out. The sample yields roughly 100,000 clones, roughly three fifths seen once. Sequences were obtained from PBMCs. Receptors were obtained from a human donor in good health.

J is TRBJ2-7 and V is TRBV6-6; no reliable D call. Between the trimmed V and J ends, which lost 3 bases and 1 base, there was a span of 16 bases. The CDR3 runs to 16 residues. CDR1 is MNHNY and CDR2 is SVGAGI in the germline V gene (reference sequence). The CDR3 is CASSYGFERSSYEQYF. CDR3 DNA sequence: TGTGCCAGCAGTTATGGCTTCGAACGGAGTTCCTACGAGCAGTACTTC.

This clone was counted only a few times. V and J are TRBV7-9 and TRBJ1-3; 7 bases map to TRBD1. The CDR3 contains 16 residues. V lost 5 bases, J lost 2 bases, and 9 bases stayed unmatched. The germline CDR1 and CDR2 sequences are SEHNR and FQNEAQ (reference sequence). The CDR3 loop reads CASSTHRQGAGNTIYF. CDR3 DNA sequence: TGTGCCAGCAGCACCCACCGACAGGGAGCTGGAAACACCATATATTTT.

In nucleotides, the CDR3 is TGTGCCAGTAGGCAGACAGGGGGCACCGGGGAGCTGTTTTTT. Translation: CASRQTGGTGELFF. The V and J genes are TRBV19 and TRBJ2-2; 9 nucleotides line up with TRBD1. The CDR3 has 14 residues. Germline V CDR1 and CDR2: LNHDA, SQIVND (reference sequence). Unmatched junction bases numbered 3, after V lost 6 bases and J lost 4 bases.

J is TRBJ2-7 and V is TRBV27; possibly TRBD1 for D (7 bases). Trimming removed 3 bases from V and 6 bases from J, with 18 bases in between. The germline V gene encodes CDR1 MNHEY and CDR2 SMNVEV (reference sequence). The CDR3 loop spans 15 amino acids. CDR3 protein: CASSLGPRGQTEQYF. CDR3 bases: TGTGCCAGCAGTTTGGGACCGCGGGGACAGACCGAGCAGTACTTC.